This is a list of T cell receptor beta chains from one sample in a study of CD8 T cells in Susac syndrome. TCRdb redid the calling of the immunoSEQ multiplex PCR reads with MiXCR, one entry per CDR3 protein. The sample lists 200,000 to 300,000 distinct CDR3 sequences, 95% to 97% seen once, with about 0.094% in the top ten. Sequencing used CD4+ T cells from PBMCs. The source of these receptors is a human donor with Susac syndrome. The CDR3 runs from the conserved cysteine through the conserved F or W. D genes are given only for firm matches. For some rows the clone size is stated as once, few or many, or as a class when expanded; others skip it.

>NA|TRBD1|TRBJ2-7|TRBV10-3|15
CAISKGQGAAYEQYF
TGTGCCATCAGTAAAGGACAGGGGGCCGCCTACGAGCAGTACTTC
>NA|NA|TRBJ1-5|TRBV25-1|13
CASRPRGDQPQHF
TGTGCCAGCAGACCACGGGGAGATCAGCCCCAGCATTTT
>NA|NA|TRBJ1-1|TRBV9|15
CASSEVSQGGTEAFF
TGTGCCAGCAGCGAGGTGTCCCAGGGCGGAACTGAAGCTTTCTTT
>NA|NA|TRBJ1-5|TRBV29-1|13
CSVEAAVGQPQHF
TGCAGCGTTGAAGCTGCAGTTGGGCAGCCCCAGCATTTT
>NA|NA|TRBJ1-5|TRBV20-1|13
CSAEGRSNQPQHF
TGCAGTGCGGAAGGGCGTAGCAATCAGCCCCAGCATTTT
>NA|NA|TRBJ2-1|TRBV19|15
CASSTQLRAYNEQFF
TGTGCCAGTAGTACACAGCTGCGTGCCTACAATGAGCAGTTCTTC
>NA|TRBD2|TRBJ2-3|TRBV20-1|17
CSARAGTSGLGTDTQYF
TGCAGTGCTAGGGCCGGGACTAGCGGGCTGGGCACAGATACGCAGTATTTT
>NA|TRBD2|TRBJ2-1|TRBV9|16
CASSVIGGSSYNEQFF
TGTGCCAGCAGCGTAATCGGCGGGAGCTCCTACAATGAGCAGTTCTTC
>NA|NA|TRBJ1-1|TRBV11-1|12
CASSLSSTEAFF
TGTGCCAGCAGCTTATCCTCCACTGAAGCTTTCTTT
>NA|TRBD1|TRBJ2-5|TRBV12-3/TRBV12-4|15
CASSLLGTAKETQYF
TGTGCCAGCAGTTTACTCGGGACAGCAAAAGAGACCCAGTACTTC
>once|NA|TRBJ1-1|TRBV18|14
CASSPTQGNTEAFF
TGTGCCAGCTCACCTACACAGGGAAACACTGAAGCTTTCTTT
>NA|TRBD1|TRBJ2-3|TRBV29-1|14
CSVEGTGGTDTQYF
TGCAGCGTTGAAGGGACAGGTGGTACAGATACGCAGTATTTT
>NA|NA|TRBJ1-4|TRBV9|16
CASSPRPGTRNEKLFF
TGTGCCAGCAGCCCTCGCCCCGGGACAAGGAATGAAAAACTGTTTTTT
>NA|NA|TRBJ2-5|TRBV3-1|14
CASSQPPVEETQYF
TGTGCCAGCAGCCAACCCCCAGTAGAAGAGACCCAGTACTTC
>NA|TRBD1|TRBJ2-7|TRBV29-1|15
CSVEDTGQFSYEQYF
TGCAGCGTTGAAGATACGGGACAGTTCTCCTACGAGCAGTACTTC
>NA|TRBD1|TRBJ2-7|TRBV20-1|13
CSAGDRITGEQYF
TGCAGTGCTGGGGACAGGATAACGGGGGAGCAGTACTTC
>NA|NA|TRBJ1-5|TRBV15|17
CATSIPGGGPSNQPQHF
TGTGCCACCAGCATTCCTGGGGGAGGGCCGAGCAATCAGCCCCAGCATTTT
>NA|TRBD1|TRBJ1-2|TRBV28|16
CASRPSLDRGAYGYTF
TGTGCCAGCAGACCCTCCTTGGACAGGGGAGCCTATGGCTACACCTTC
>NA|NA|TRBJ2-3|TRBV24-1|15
CATSAPQGNTDTQYF
TGTGCCACCAGTGCCCCTCAGGGGAACACAGATACGCAGTATTTT
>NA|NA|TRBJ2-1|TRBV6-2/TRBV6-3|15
CASRQSTSDYLEQFF
TGTGCCAGCAGACAGTCGACGAGCGACTATCTTGAGCAGTTCTTC
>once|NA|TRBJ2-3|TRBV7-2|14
CASSLGGPEDTQYF
TGTGCCAGCAGCTTAGGGGGCCCCGAAGATACGCAGTATTTT
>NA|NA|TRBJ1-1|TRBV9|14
CASSVAAKNTEAFF
TGTGCCAGCAGCGTAGCAGCAAAAAACACTGAAGCTTTCTTT
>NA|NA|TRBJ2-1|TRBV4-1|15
CASSQAGVSYNEQFF
TGCGCCAGCAGCCAAGCGGGGGTTTCCTACAATGAGCAGTTCTTC
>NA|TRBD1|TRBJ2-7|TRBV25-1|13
CASRTGASYEQYF
TGTGCCAGCAGGACAGGGGCATCCTACGAGCAGTACTTC
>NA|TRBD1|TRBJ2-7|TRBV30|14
CAWGANRDRDEQYF
TGTGCCTGGGGTGCCAACCGGGACAGGGACGAGCAGTACTTC
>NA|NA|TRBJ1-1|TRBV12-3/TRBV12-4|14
CASSLTPGESKAFF
TGTGCCAGCAGTTTAACCCCCGGGGAATCCAAAGCTTTCTTT
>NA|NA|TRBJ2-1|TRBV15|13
CATGRGIYNEQFF
TGTGCCACCGGCAGGGGTATTTACAATGAGCAGTTCTTC
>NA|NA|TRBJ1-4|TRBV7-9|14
CASSLDQAIEKLFF
TGTGCCAGCAGCTTGGATCAGGCGATTGAAAAACTGTTTTTT
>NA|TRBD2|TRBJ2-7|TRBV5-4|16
CASSPDRPSGNYEQYF
TGTGCCAGCAGTCCCGACAGACCTAGCGGGAACTACGAGCAGTACTTC
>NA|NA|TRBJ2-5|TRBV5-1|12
CASQGGQETQYF
TGCGCCAGCCAGGGGGGACAAGAGACCCAGTACTTC
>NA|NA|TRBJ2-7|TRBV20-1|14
CSARASTGWGEQYF
TGCAGTGCTAGAGCCAGTACGGGCTGGGGGGAGCAGTACTTC
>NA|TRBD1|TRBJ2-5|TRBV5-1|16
CASSGGTGGYQETQYF
TGCGCCAGCAGCGGCGGGACAGGGGGGTACCAAGAGACCCAGTACTTC
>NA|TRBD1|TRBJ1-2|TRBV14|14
CASSRGTETYGYTF
TGTGCCAGCAGCCGAGGGACAGAAACCTATGGCTACACCTTC
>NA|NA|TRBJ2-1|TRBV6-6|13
CASSYEASNEQFF
TGTGCCAGCAGTTACGAGGCGAGTAATGAGCAGTTCTTC
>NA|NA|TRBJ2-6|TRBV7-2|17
CASRWGLGSSGANVLTF
TGTGCCAGCAGATGGGGCTTGGGGAGCTCTGGGGCCAACGTCCTGACTTTC
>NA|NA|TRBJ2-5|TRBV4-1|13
CASSLSPLETQYF
TGCGCCAGCAGCCTATCCCCGTTGGAGACCCAGTACTTC
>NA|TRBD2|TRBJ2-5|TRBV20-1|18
CSARDHLAGGRMRETQYF
TGCAGTGCTAGAGATCACTTAGCGGGAGGGAGGATGCGGGAGACCCAGTACTTC
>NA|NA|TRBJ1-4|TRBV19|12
CASSINREKLFF
TGTGCCAGTAGTATCAACAGGGAAAAACTGTTTTTT
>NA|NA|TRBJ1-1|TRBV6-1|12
CAIQEGRTEAFF
TGTGCCATCCAAGAAGGGAGGACTGAAGCTTTCTTT
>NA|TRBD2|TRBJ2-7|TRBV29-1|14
CSVSLAGPFYEQYF
TGCAGCGTCTCTTTAGCGGGACCCTTCTACGAGCAGTACTTC
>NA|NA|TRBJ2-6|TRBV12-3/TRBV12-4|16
CASSFAAYSGANVLTF
TGTGCCAGCAGTTTCGCAGCCTACTCTGGGGCCAACGTCCTGACTTTC
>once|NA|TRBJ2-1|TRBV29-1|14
CSVWGRRPHNEQFF
TGCAGCGTTTGGGGGCGTAGACCACACAATGAGCAGTTCTTC
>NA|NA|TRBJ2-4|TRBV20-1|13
CSARLSEPNIQYF
TGCAGTGCTAGGTTGTCAGAACCAAACATTCAGTACTTC